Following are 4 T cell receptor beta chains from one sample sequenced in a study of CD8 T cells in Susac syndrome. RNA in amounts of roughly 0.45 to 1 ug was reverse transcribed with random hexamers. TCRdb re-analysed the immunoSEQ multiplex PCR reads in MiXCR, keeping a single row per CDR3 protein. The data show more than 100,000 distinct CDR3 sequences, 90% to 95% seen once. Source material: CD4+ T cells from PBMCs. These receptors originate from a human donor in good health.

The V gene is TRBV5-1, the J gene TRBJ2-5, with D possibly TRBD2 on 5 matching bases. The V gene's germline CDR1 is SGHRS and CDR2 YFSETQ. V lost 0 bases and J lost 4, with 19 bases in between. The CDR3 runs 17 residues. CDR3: CASSLGVESSGGETQYF. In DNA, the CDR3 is TGCGCCAGCAGCTTGGGGGTTGAAAGTAGTGGAGGAGAGACCCAGTACTTC.

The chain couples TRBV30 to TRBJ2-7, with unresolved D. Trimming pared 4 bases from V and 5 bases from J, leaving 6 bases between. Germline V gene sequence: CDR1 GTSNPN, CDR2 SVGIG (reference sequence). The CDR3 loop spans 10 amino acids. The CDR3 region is CAWNTDEQYF. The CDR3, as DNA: TGTGCCTGGAATACGGACGAGCAGTACTTC. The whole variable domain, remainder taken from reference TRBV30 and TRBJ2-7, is SQTIHQWPATLVQPVGSPLSLECTVEGTSNPNLYWYRQAAGRGLQLLFYSVGIGQISSEVPQNLSASRPQDRQFILSSKKLLLSDSGFYLCAWNTDEQYFGPGTRLTVT.

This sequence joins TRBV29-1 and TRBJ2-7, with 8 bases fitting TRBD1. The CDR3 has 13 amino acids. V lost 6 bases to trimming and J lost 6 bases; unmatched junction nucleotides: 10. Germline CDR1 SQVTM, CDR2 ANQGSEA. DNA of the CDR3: TGCAGCGTCGACAGGGGTGACCTACGCGAGCAGTACTTC. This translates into CSVDRGDLREQYF.

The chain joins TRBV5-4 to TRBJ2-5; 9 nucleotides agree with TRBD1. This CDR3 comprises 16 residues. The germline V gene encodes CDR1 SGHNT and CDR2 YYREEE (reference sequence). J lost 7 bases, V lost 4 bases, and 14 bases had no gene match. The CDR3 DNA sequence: TGTGCCAGCAGCCCCGGGACAGGGAGTGGGAGCGGGACCCAGTACTTC. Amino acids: CASSPGTGSGSGTQYF. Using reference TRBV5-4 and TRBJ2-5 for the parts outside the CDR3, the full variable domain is ETGVTQSPTHLIKTRGQQVTLRCSSQSGHNTVSWYQQALGQGPQFIFQYYREEENGRGNFPPRFSGLQFPNYSSELNVNALELDDSALYLCASSPGTGSGSGTQYFGPGTRLLVL.